This record covers a single T cell receptor (beta chain). The data derive from a study of blood T cell repertoires in COVID-19. Whole-study context: The United States, Italy and Spain supplied acute and convalescent COVID-19 samples. T cells, B-cell-depleted T cells, or PBMCs supplied cDNA or gDNA.

The CDR3 length is 13 residues. Germline V gives CDR1 MGHDK, CDR2 SYGVNS. V lost 2 bases and J 3 bases, leaving 7 bases between the germline ends. In the original workflow: Nucleated cell counts were estimated from reference gene primer amplification. This table comes from immunoSEQ multiplex PCR, and its TCRdb copy is limited to in-frame clones, with some not included. D and trimming come from the DNA, and the V and J calls and clone size come from that table. The sample has 120,000 to 150,000 clones, about 91% seen once. The source is a woman aged 45 to 65 with acute or convalescent COVID-19. Sequencing was carried out using peripheral blood. The rearrangement links TRBV25-1 to TRBJ1-2; perhaps TRBD1 as D (5 bases). CDR3 sequence reads: CASSEMTDYGYTF. The CDR3 DNA sequence: TGTGCCAGCAGTGAAATGACAGACTATGGCTACACCTTC.